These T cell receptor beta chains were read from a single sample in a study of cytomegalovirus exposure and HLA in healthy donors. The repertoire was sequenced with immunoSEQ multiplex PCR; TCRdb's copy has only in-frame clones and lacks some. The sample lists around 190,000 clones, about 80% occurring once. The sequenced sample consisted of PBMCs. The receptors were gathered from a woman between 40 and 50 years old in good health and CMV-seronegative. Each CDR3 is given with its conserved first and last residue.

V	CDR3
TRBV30	CAWGQQYTGELFF
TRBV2	CASKRGLQETQYF
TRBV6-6	CASSRRYYGYTF
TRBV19	CASSIEGATAFF
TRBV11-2	CASSFSLHSYEQYF
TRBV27	CASSFQAGGDEQFF
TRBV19	CATKITGSSGELFF
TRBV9	CASSVAQGGTYEQYF
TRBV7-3	CASSPIGYDGTGLGYEQYF
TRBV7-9	CASRDRGPTTYNEQFF
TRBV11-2	CASSLGEGCRGFF
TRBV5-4	CASSLDPGQTSYEQYF
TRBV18	CASSRSGQGGETQYF
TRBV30	CAWSEQRYQPQHF
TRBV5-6	CASSSGLASSTDTQYF
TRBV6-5	CASSYLPGRVSEQFF
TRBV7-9	CASSYTYNDRDYEQYF
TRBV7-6	CASSLRAAGPNEQFF
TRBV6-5	CASSRLAGVGEQYF
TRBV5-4	CASSFGPAGTYEQYF
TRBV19	CASSIRTSGKQETQYF
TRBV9	CASSPRQGRTGANVLTF
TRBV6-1	CASSESIAPWGGETQYF
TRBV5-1	CASSLGPSTDTQYF
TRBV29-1	CSTTGTSSGELFF
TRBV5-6	CASSWGTGRVSGANVLTF
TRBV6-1	CASSPATGSYEQYF
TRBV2	CASSEGGTRNNEKLFF
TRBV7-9	CASSAPGQVSGANVLTF
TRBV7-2	CASSLVGRDTGELFF
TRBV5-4	CASSFSSGGTDTQYF
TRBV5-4	CASSPPGSPGETQYF
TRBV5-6	CASRPGQEETQYF
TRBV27	CASSSPSGRARNEQFF
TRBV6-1	CASSEGQGTF
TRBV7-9	CASSLSQNQNTIYF
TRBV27	CASSDPGRGYTF
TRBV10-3	CAISVGGASSYNEQFF
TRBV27	CASSLSVEGQPQHF
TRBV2	CASSEGGLAGVNEQFF
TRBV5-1	CASSLVGGGEKLFF
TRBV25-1	CASSDPGGSSYNEQFF
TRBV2	CASSPSFGGSADEQYF
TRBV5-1	CASSRSGTSGDTQYF
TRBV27	CASSLLRGTYEQYF
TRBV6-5	CASSYDGIGGNEQFF
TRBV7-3	CASSLSAGAETQYF
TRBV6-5	CASRVPGENTEAFF
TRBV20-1	CSADYLGEQYF
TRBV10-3	CAISLTIYTEAFF
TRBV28	CASRDSLTYEQYF
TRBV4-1	CASSLDREQYF
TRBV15	CATTFSGRANEQFF